The following is a T cell receptor (beta chain) sequence with its context. RNA was extracted and reverse transcribed into cDNA as the sequencing template. Method: immunoSEQ multiplex PCR; TCRdb's copy keeps in-frame clones and lacks some. Here the sample spans about 150,000 clones, roughly 44% being singletons. The data derive from a study of CD8+ T cells in alopecia areata. The sample comprised CD4+ T cells sorted from blood. This sequence was found in a human donor with alopecia areata.

The CDR3 DNA sequence: TGCAGCGTAGACCCCGTGGGACAGGGGCATGGCTACACCTTC. It is translated as CSVDPVGQGHGYTF. The gene calls are TRBV29-1 and TRBJ1-2; 10 bases are a match to TRBD1. The CDR3 is 14 residues long. The V gene end was trimmed by 6 bases and the J gene end by 6 bases; junction bases not matched to a gene: 10. Per germline, CDR1 SQVTM and CDR2 ANQGSEA.